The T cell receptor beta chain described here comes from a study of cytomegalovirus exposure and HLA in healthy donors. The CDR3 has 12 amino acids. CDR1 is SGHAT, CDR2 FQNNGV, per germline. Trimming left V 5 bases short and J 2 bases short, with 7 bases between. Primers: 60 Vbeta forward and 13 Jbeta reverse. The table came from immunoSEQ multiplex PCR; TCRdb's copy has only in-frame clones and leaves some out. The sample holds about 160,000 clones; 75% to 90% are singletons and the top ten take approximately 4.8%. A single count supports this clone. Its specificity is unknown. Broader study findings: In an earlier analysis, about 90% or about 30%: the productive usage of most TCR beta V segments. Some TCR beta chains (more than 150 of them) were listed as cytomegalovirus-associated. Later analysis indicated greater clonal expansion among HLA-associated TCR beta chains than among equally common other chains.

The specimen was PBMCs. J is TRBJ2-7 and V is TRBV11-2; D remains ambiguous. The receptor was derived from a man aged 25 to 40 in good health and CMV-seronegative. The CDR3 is CASSGPTYEQYF. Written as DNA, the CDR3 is TGTGCCAGCAGCGGGCCCACCTACGAGCAGTACTTC.